Included here is one T cell receptor (beta chain) sequence, with context. Antigen: not known. Reanalyzing the 5' RACE reads, TCRdb keeps one entry per CDR3 protein, without DNA. There are some 150,000 distinct CDR3 sequences in the sample, with 2.4% held by the top ten. The data originate from a study of monozygotic twins with inflammatory bowel disease. Study-level results: Twins with IBD had fewer clonotypes in common with others than healthy twins, particularly during disease activity. In patient repertoires, differing immunosuppressive treatments may have added some variability.

The receptor was isolated from a human donor with ulcerative colitis or Crohn's disease, or a healthy co-twin of an affected twin (not recorded which). Sequenced: blood.

CDR3 amino acids: CAISSGAGGTYEQYF. The chain is built from TRBV10-3 and TRBJ2-7; the TCRdb call, TRBD1, lacks DNA for checking. Germline loops: CDR1 ENHRY, CDR2 SYGVKD. This CDR3 spans 15 amino acids.